Presented here are 21 T cell receptor beta chains from one specimen sequenced in a study of shared clonotypes between healthy human individuals. The assay was immunoSEQ multiplex PCR, and TCRdb's table has in-frame clones only and misses some. The data hold about 2.1 million clones, with 93% observed a single time. Terminally differentiated effector memory CD45RA+ cells were excluded by CCR7 positive selection of CD45RO-negative cells. The sequenced sample was naive CD8+ T cells from PBMCs. Receptors were obtained from a man younger than 30 in good health. Some clones in this sample may be carry-over from other donors' samples.

V gene TRBV7-9 combines with J gene TRBJ2-6; 11 bases match TRBD1. V gave up 5 bases and J gave up 0 bases; unmatched junction bases: 6. This CDR3 spans 18 amino acids. Germline V gene sequence: CDR1 SEHNR, CDR2 FQNEAQ (reference sequence). CDR3 sequence reads: CASSLQGTGGSGANVLTF. DNA of the CDR3: TGTGCCAGCAGCCTACAGGGGACAGGGGGCTCTGGGGCCAACGTCCTGACTTTC.

The rearrangement joins TRBV11-2 to TRBJ2-7, with D possibly being TRBD2 (6 bases). The CDR3 runs 13 residues. CDR1 is SGHAT and CDR2 is FQNNGV in the germline V gene. V lost 5 bases to trimming and J lost 3 bases, with 11 bases between them. As DNA, the CDR3 is TGTGCCAGCAGCGCCGGGACTTACTACGAGCAGTACTTC. Translation gives CASSAGTYYEQYF. Combining the CDR3 with reference TRBV11-2 and TRBJ2-7 gives the whole variable domain EAGVAQSPRYKIIEKRQSVAFWCNPISGHATLYWYQQILGQGPKLLIQFQNNGVVDDSQLPKDRFSAERLKGVDSTLKIQPAKLEDSAVYLCASSAGTYYEQYFGPGTRLTVT.

The V and J genes are TRBV19 and TRBJ1-4; D is possibly TRBD1 (6 bases). The length of the CDR3 is 14 residues. Trimming cost V 2 bases and J 7 bases, with 11 bases left between them. Germline CDR1 and CDR2: LNHDA and SQIVND (reference sequence). CDR3 amino acids: CASSIRGAGEKLFF. The CDR3 nucleotides are TGTGCCAGTAGTATAAGGGGGGCCGGTGAAAAACTGTTTTTT.

The chain has TRBV27 and TRBJ2-3; 8 nucleotides agree with TRBD2. The V gene's germline CDR1 is MNHEY and CDR2 SMNVEV (reference sequence). The CDR3 contains 15 residues. The V segment lost 3 bases and the J segment 5 bases; nucleotides outside the gene matches: 7. CDR3 sequence: CASSLSSGPLDTQYF. DNA for the CDR3: TGTGCCAGCAGTTTGTCTAGCGGGCCATTAGATACGCAGTATTTT.

This clone appeared once. Other DNA sequences in this specimen translate into the identical CDR3. DNA for the CDR3: TGTGCCAGCAGCCCCGGATTCTACGAGCAGTACTTC. This sequence encodes CASSPGFYEQYF. The chain is built from TRBV28 and TRBJ2-7; D remains ambiguous. The CDR3 runs to 12 residues. V gave up 6 bases and J gave up 3 bases, with 9 bases separating them. The germline V gene has CDR1 MDHEN and CDR2 SYDVKM. Based on the CDR3 plus reference TRBV28 and TRBJ2-7, the full variable domain is DVKVTQSSRYLVKRTGEKVFLECVQDMDHENMFWYRQDPGLGLRLIYFSYDVKMKEKGDIPEGYSVSREKKERFSLILESASTNQTSMYLCASSPGFYEQYFGPGTRLTVT.

The gene calls are TRBV9 and TRBJ2-2; 14 bases agree with TRBD2. From germline, CDR1 is SGDLS and CDR2 YYNGEE. CDR3 length: 18 residues. The ends lost 3 bases at V and 5 bases at J; junction bases unmatched: 9. The CDR3 sequence: CASSEGTSGSRVTGELFF. CDR3 coding DNA: TGTGCCAGCAGCGAGGGGACTAGCGGGAGTAGGGTTACCGGGGAGCTGTTTTTT.

J is TRBJ1-2 and V is TRBV11-2; D call uncertain. Trimming stripped 9 bases from V and 4 bases from J, with 12 bases between. CDR3 length: 12 amino acids. Germline V lookup: CDR1 SGHAT, CDR2 FQNNGV. The CDR3 DNA reads TGTGCCAGTCCCAAGAGGGCCTATGGCTACACCTTC. Translated: CASPKRAYGYTF.

The genes are TRBV5-6 and TRBJ1-5, with D unclear. Germline CDR1 and CDR2: SGHDT and YYEEEE. V lost 1 base and J lost 4, with 12 bases in between. The CDR3 is 15 amino acids. CDR3 DNA: TGTGCCAGCAGCTTGAGGTCCCGGGGAAATCAGCCCCAGCATTTT. The encoded protein is CASSLRSRGNQPQHF.

J is TRBJ2-5 and V is TRBV9, with TRBD2 matching 7 bases. In germline, CDR1 is SGDLS, CDR2 YYNGEE. This CDR3 spans 15 amino acids. The V gene end was trimmed by 6 bases and the J gene end by 0 bases; junction bases not matched to a gene: 8. CDR3 sequence reads: CASTEMGLHQETQYF. As DNA, the CDR3 is TGTGCCAGCACCGAAATGGGACTACACCAAGAGACCCAGTACTTC.

Of note for this clone: This sample includes further DNA sequences coding for the same CDR3. This chain links TRBV27 with TRBJ2-3, with 7 bases that match TRBD2. The germline gives CDR1 MNHEY, CDR2 SMNVEV (reference sequence). There are 14 residues in the CDR3. V lost 2 bases and J lost 1; bases outside the gene matches: 0. CDR3 sequence (DNA): TGTGCCAGCAGTTTACTAGCGGGCACAGATACGCAGTATTTT. Translating it yields CASSLLAGTDTQYF.

The gene calls are TRBV6-1 and TRBJ1-2; D may be TRBD1 (5 bases). With 11 bases removed from V and 13 bases from J, the gap between germline ends came to 20 bases. Germline CDR1 MNHNS, CDR2 SASEGT. The CDR3 has 11 residues. The CDR3 bases are TGTGCCGCCCCAGGGAGGGGCGCCCTCACCTTC. The encoded protein is CAAPGRGALTF.

V and J are TRBV27 and TRBJ2-1, with 9 bases aligning to TRBD2. The V gene end was trimmed by 2 bases and the J gene end by 2 bases; junction bases not matched to a gene: 1. CDR3 length equals 15 residues. Germline loops: CDR1 MNHEY, CDR2 SMNVEV (reference sequence). Here the CDR3 DNA reads TGTGCCAGCAGTTTAGAGCGGGAGGCCTACAATGAGCAGTTCTTC. It is translated as CASSLEREAYNEQFF.

This rearrangement joins TRBV19 to TRBJ1-5, with no clear D. The CDR3 has 13 amino acids. Germline V gene lookup returns CDR1 LNHDA and CDR2 SQIVND (reference sequence). V lost 5 bases, J lost 5 bases, and 10 bases lay in between. CDR3 protein: CASSPFRDQPQHF. DNA of the CDR3: TGTGCCAGTAGTCCGTTTCGTGATCAGCCCCAGCATTTT.

The genes are TRBV5-8 and TRBJ1-1, with TRBD1 as a possible D gene (5 bases). The length of the CDR3 is 14 residues. V lost 4 bases and J lost 2, with 12 bases in between. The V gene's germline CDR1 is SGHTS and CDR2 YDEGEE. The CDR3 sequence: CASSPTDINTEAFF. Here the CDR3 DNA reads TGTGCCAGCAGCCCGACAGATATCAACACTGAAGCTTTCTTT.

The V gene is TRBV9, the J gene TRBJ2-1; 7 bases fit TRBD1. The V segment lost 3 bases and the J segment 3 bases; nucleotides outside the gene matches: 6. The CDR3 loop spans 15 amino acids. Germline CDR1 SGDLS, CDR2 YYNGEE. The CDR3 sequence is CASSGLRQGYNEQFF. The CDR3 nucleotides read TGTGCCAGCAGCGGACTAAGACAGGGCTACAATGAGCAGTTCTTC.

The chain uses TRBV27 and TRBJ2-2, with 7 bases fitting TRBD2. CDR3 length: 16 amino acids. Trimming took 6 bases from V and 2 from J; bases not matched to a gene: 9. Germline V gene sequence: CDR1 MNHEY, CDR2 SMNVEV (reference sequence). The CDR3 here is CASSQMGLLNTGELFF. The CDR3 bases are TGTGCCAGCAGCCAAATGGGACTACTCAACACCGGGGAGCTGTTTTTT.

This chain joins TRBV7-8 and TRBJ2-7, with D uncertain. V lost 1 base, J lost 7 bases, and 5 bases lay in between. The CDR3 length is 11 residues. Looked up from germline, CDR1 is SGHVS and CDR2 is FQNEAQ. DNA for the CDR3: TGTGCCAGCAGCTTAGAACAGGAGCAGTACTTC. It specifies CASSLEQEQYF.

The chain has TRBV15 and TRBJ2-3, with 7 nucleotides matching TRBD1. The CDR3 has 16 amino acids. V was pared by 3 bases and J by 5 bases, with 11 bases of the junction left unmatched. Germline V gives CDR1 LNHNV, CDR2 YYDKDF (reference sequence). The CDR3 sequence: CATSSRPGGRGDTQYF. In DNA, the CDR3 is TGTGCCACCAGCAGTAGGCCAGGGGGACGGGGAGATACGCAGTATTTT.

The V call is TRBV5-6, the J call TRBJ2-7; D is ambiguous. The V end was cut by 2 bases, the J end by 3 bases, with 9 bases between. From germline, CDR1 is SGHDT and CDR2 YYEEEE. The CDR3 spans 13 residues. The CDR3 DNA reads as TGTGCCAGCAGCTTCGACACCAGCTACGAGCAGTACTTC. It encodes CASSFDTSYEQYF.

The chain is built from TRBV2 and TRBJ2-1; no clear D gene. Germline CDR1 is SNHLY and CDR2 is FYNNEI. V lost 1 base and J 3 bases, leaving 4 bases between the germline ends. This CDR3 contains 13 residues. The CDR3 spells CASSEDRYNEQFF. The CDR3 coding sequence is TGTGCCAGCAGTGAAGATCGCTACAATGAGCAGTTCTTC.

The chain links TRBV19 to TRBJ1-4, with a weak D call TRBD1 (6 bases). Germline assignment: CDR1 LNHDA and CDR2 SQIVND (reference sequence). Trimming cost V 10 bases and J 7 bases, with 13 bases left between them. This CDR3 has 12 amino acids. CDR3 loop: CATQDRAEKLFF. As DNA, the CDR3 is TGTGCCACCCAGGACAGAGCTGAAAAACTGTTTTTT.